The clone carrying this T cell receptor beta chain was seen more than once but under ten times. One end of the junction does not line up with germline, which may come from a read error. The CDR3 runs to 15 residues. The germline CDR1 and CDR2 sequences are SSHAT and FNYEAQ (reference sequence). The data derive from a study of blood T cells in healthy people across ages. Alongside a J-beta primer mix, a sample-barcoded 5' primer served in a second PCR lasting roughly 6 to 11 cycles. MiXCR, run by TCRdb on the 5' RACE reads, gives a single entry per CDR3 protein. This sample has about 1.5 million distinct CDR3 sequences, with 35% to 45% found just once.

The sequence was collected from a young woman in good health. V and J are TRBV7-7 and TRBJ2-2; 7 bases fit TRBD1. The sample consisted of blood. CDR3 residues: CASSPNRGRAGELFF. CDR3 DNA: TGTGCTAGCAGCCCCAACAGGGGAAGGGCCGGGGAGCTGTTTTTT. Filled out from reference TRBV7-7 and TRBJ2-2, the complete variable domain reads GAGVSQSPRYKVTKRGQDVTLRCDPISSHATLYWYQQALGQGPEFLTYFNYEAQPDKSGLPSDRFSAERPEGSISTLTIQRTEQRDSAMYRCASSPNRGRAGELFFGEGSRLTVL.